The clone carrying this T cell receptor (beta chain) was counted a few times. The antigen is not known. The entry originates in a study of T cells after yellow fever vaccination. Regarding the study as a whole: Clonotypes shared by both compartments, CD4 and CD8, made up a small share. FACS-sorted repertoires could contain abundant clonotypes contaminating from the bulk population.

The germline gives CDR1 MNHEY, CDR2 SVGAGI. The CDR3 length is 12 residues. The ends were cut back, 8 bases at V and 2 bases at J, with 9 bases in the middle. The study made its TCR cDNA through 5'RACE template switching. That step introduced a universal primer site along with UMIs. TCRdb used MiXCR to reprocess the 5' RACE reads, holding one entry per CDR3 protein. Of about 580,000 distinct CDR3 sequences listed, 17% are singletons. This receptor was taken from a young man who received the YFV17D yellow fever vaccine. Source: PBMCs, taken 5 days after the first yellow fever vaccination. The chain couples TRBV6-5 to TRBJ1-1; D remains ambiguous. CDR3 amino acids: CASGPLNTEAFF. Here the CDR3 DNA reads TGTGCCAGCGGCCCCCTCAACACTGAAGCTTTCTTT.